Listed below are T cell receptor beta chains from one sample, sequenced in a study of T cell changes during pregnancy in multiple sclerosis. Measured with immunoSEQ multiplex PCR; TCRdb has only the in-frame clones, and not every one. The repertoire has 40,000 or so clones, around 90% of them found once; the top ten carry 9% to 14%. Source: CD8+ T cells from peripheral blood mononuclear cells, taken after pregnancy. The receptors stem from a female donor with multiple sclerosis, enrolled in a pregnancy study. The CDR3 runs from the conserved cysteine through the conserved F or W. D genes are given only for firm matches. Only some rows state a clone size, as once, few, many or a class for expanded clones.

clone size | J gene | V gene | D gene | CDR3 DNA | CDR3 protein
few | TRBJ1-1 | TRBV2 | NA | TGTGCCAGCAGGGGGCATCAAGCTTTCTTT | CASRGHQAFF
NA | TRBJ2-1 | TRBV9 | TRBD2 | TGTGCCAGCAGCCCAAGCGGGCTAGCGGGAGGGAATGAGCAGTTCTTC | CASSPSGLAGGNEQFF
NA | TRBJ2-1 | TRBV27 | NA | TGTGCCAGCAGTACCCGGTGGTACAATGAGCAGTTCTTC | CASSTRWYNEQFF
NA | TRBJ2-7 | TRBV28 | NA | TGTGCCAGCAGTTCCTCGCTCGACTTTTCCCCTAAGCGGTACGAGCAGTACTTC | CASSSSLDFSPKRYEQYF
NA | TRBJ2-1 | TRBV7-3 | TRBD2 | TGTGCCAGCAGCTTCGGGACTAGCAATGAGCAGTTCTTC | CASSFGTSNEQFF
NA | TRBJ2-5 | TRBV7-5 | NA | TGTGTCAGAAGCCAAGAGGTGTACTTC | CVRSQEVYF
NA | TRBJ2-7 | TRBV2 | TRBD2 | TGTGCCTCGGGGGGAGGGGAATTCTACGAGCAGTACTTC | CASGGGEFYEQYF
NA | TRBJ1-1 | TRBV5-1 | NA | TGCGCCAGCAGCTCCTCAGGGGTGCCAACTGAAGCTTTCTTT | CASSSSGVPTEAFF
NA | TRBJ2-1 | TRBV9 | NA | TGTGCCAGCAAGCGAGGGAATGAGCAGTTCTTC | CASKRGNEQFF
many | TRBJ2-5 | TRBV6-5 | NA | TGTGCCAGCAGTTACTCGTTCGGGTACCGGGAGACCCAGTACTTC | CASSYSFGYRETQYF
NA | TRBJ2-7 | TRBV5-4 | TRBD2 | TGTGCCAGCAGCTTTACGGGAGGTAGTGAGCAGTACTTC | CASSFTGGSEQYF
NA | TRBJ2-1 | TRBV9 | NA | TGTGCCAGCAGCCTAGGGGGAGGCGATGAGCAGTTCTTC | CASSLGGGDEQFF
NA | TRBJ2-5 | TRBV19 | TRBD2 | TGTGCCAGTAGTAGTACCGGGGAGGGAGAGACCCAGTACTTC | CASSSTGEGETQYF
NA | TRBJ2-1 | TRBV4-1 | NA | TGCGCCAGCAGCCAAGATCTTCGGGGCAATGAGCAGTTCTTC | CASSQDLRGNEQFF
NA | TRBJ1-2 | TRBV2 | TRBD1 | TGTGCCAGCAGGGGACAGAACTATGGCTACACCTTC | CASRGQNYGYTF
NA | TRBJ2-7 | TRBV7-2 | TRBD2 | TGTGCCAGCAGTGTTATTCCGACTAGCGGGGACTACGAGCAGTACTTC | CASSVIPTSGDYEQYF
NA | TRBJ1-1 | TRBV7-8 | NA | TGTGCCAGCAGCTTAGCGCTCGGCCCGGGGGAGGAAGCTTTCTTT | CASSLALGPGEEAFF
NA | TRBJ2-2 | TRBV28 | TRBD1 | TGTGCCAGCAGTACAGGGGAGAGGGACACCGGGGAGCTGTTTTTT | CASSTGERDTGELFF
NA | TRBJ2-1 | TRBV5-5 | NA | TGTGCCAGCAGCGTCCGGGTCGAAGCCCGCAATGAGCAGTTCTTC | CASSVRVEARNEQFF
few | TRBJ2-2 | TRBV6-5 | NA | TGTGCCAGCAGTGATGGGTCCGGGGCCGGGGAGCTGTTTTTT | CASSDGSGAGELFF
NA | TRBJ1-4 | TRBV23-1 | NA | TGCGCCAGCAGTCATTCAGGAGGGTCCGCAACTAATGAAAAACTGTTTTTT | CASSHSGGSATNEKLFF
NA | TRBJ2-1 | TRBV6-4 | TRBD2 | TGTGCCAGCACCGCTACTAGCGGGGGGAACAATGAGCAGTTCTTC | CASTATSGGNNEQFF
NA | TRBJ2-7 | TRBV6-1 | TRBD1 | TGTGCCAGCCGACAGGGGCTCTACGAGCAGTACTTC | CASRQGLYEQYF
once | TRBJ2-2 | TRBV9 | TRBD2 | TGTGCCAGCAGCGCCCTAGCGGGAGCGAACACCGGGGAGCTGTTTTTT | CASSALAGANTGELFF
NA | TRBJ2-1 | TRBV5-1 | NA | TGCGCCAGCAGCTGGCGGTCAGGGAATGAGCAGTTCTTC | CASSWRSGNEQFF
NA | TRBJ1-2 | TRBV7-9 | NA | TGTGCCAGCAGCTTATTTGGGGCAGACTATGGCTACACCTTC | CASSLFGADYGYTF
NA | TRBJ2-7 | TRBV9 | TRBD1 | TGTGCCAGCAGCCGGACAGGGAGCTCCTACGAGCAGTACTTC | CASSRTGSSYEQYF
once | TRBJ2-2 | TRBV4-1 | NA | TGCGCCAGCAGCCAAGACGCGACCGGGGAGCTGTTTTTT | CASSQDATGELFF
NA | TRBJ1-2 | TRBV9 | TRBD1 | TGTGCCAGCAGCGCCCCAAGGACAGGGTTTTATGGCTACACCTTC | CASSAPRTGFYGYTF
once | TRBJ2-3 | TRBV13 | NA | TGTGCCAGCAGCTTAGGCGGGCTAGCGAGCACAGATACGCAGTATTTT | CASSLGGLASTDTQYF
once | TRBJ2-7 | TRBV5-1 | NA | TGCGCCAGCAGCTTGGTGAGCTACAGGGACGAGCAGTACTTC | CASSLVSYRDEQYF
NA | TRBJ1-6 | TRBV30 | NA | TGTGCCTGGAGTGTACGGGGGGGGTTGAATTCACCCCTCCACTTT | CAWSVRGGLNSPLHF
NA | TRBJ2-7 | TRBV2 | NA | TGTGCCAGCAGCGTTTTTCACACTAAGGGAGCCCTATACGAGCAGTACTTC | CASSVFHTKGALYEQYF
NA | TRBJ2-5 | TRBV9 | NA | TGTGCCAGCAGCGTGGCCAGAGGGCGAGAGACCCAGTACTTC | CASSVARGRETQYF
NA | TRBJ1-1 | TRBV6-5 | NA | TGTGCCAGCAGTTACTCAGGGAGCACTGAAGCTTTCTTT | CASSYSGSTEAFF
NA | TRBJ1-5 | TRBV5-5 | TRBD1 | TGTGCCAGCAGCCCCCGGGACAGGTACAATCAGCCCCAGCATTTT | CASSPRDRYNQPQHF
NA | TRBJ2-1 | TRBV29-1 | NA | TGCAGCGTTGAATTGGGGGGAGTAGCTTACAATGAGCAGTTCTTC | CSVELGGVAYNEQFF
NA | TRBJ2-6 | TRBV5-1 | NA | TGCGCCAGCAGCCCCAACACAGGAGGGGCCTCTGGGGCCAACGTCCTGACTTTC | CASSPNTGGASGANVLTF
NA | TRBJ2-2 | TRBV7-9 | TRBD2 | TGTGCCAGCAGCCCGGGACTAGAAAGTGCCGGGGAGCTGTTTTTT | CASSPGLESAGELFF
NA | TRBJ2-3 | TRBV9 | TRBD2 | TGTGCCAGCAGCGGTGAATTCCCTAGCGGGAGCACAGATACGCAGTATTTT | CASSGEFPSGSTDTQYF
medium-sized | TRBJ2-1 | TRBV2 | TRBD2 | TGTGCCAGCAGTGATTTGCGGGGGGGCTATGAGCAGTTCTTC | CASSDLRGGYEQFF